This T cell receptor (beta chain) came from a study of Graves' ophthalmopathy and Graves' hyperthyroidism. Study overall: The authors collected peripheral blood at initial diagnosis, before any treatment. Findings of the study overall: Between ophthalmopathy and stable hyperthyroidism, a 13-signature model drew a separation with nearly 90% sensitivity and around 80% specificity.

Germline V CDR1 and CDR2: LNHDA, SQIVND (reference sequence). Trimming left V 7 bases short and J 4 bases short, with 13 bases between. The CDR3 extends over 13 amino acids. As the template, RNA transcripts were used to amplify TCR beta CDR3 regions. HTBI-primed first-round RT-PCR preceded second-round multiplex PCR. MiXCR, run by TCRdb on the multiplex PCR reads, gives a single entry per CDR3 protein. The repertoire holds 740,000 or so distinct CDR3 sequences, with roughly 40% as singletons. The count of this clonotype is one. Antigen: not known. This chain uses TRBV19 with TRBJ1-1; unclear D gene. Specimen: peripheral blood. This clonotype was sampled from an adult man with Graves' ophthalmopathy. Here the CDR3 DNA reads TGTGCCAGTAAGGAGGGAGGGAGCACTGAAGCTTTCTTT. Its translation: CASKEGGSTEAFF.